Below are 24 T cell receptor beta chains sequenced from a single sample in a study of cytomegalovirus exposure and HLA in healthy donors. The PCR had 60 Vbeta and 13 Jbeta primers. The data were produced by immunoSEQ multiplex PCR, yet TCRdb's version contains in-frame clones alone and is incomplete. The sample has 99,000 or so clones; roughly 15% are singletons. Sample: PBMCs. These TCRs come from a female donor in good health and CMV-seronegative.

This clone was seen a few times. The J gene is TRBJ2-3, the V gene TRBV7-2, with 10 bases lining up with TRBD2. CDR1 and CDR2 (germline): SGHTA, FQGNSA. The CDR3 consists of 14 residues. With 7 bases clipped from V and 6 bases from J, the junction kept 7 bases outside the gene matches. CDR3 amino acids: CASNPSGRRDTQYF. The CDR3 DNA reads TGTGCCAGCAACCCTAGCGGGAGAAGGGATACGCAGTATTTT.

The gene calls are TRBV5-1 and TRBJ2-1; D remains unclear. Per the germline V gene, CDR1 is SGHRS and CDR2 is YFSETQ. Trimming left V 3 bases short and J 5 bases short, with 12 bases between. This CDR3 is built from 14 residues. Here the CDR3 reads CASSWSPENNEQFF. CDR3 in DNA: TGCGCCAGCAGCTGGTCGCCCGAGAACAATGAGCAGTTCTTC.

The rearrangement joins TRBV29-1 to TRBJ1-2; 9 nucleotides match TRBD1. The junction had 4 bases not matched to a gene; V was cut back by 4 bases and J by 7 bases. In germline, CDR1 is SQVTM, CDR2 ANQGSEA. The CDR3 covers 12 residues. CDR3 loop: CSVGTGERGYTF. The CDR3 bases are TGCAGCGTTGGGACAGGGGAGCGTGGCTACACCTTC.

A few counts support this clone. The chain uses TRBV18 and TRBJ2-3, with 11 bases that match TRBD2. Germline CDR1 reads KGHSH; CDR2 reads LQKENI. The CDR3 sequence is 15 residues long. V lost 5 bases, J lost 1 base, and 2 bases stayed unmatched. In DNA form, the CDR3 reads TGTGCCAGCTCATCGACTAGCGGGGGCACAGATACGCAGTATTTT. Translated: CASSSTSGGTDTQYF. The full variable domain, its missing parts supplied by reference TRBV18 and TRBJ2-3, is NAGVMQNPRHLVRRRGQEARLRCSPMKGHSHVYWYRQLPEEGLKFMVYLQKENIIDESGMPKERFSAEFPKEGPSILRIQQVVRGDSAAYFCASSSTSGGTDTQYFGPGTRLTVL.

CDR3 sequence: CASSDRDTSYNEQFF. DNA for the CDR3: TGTGCCAGCAGTGACCGGGACACGTCCTACAATGAGCAGTTCTTC. V is TRBV2 and J is TRBJ2-1, with TRBD1 as a possible D gene (6 bases). Trimming took 3 bases from V and 1 from J, leaving 10 bases between them. The CDR3 totals 15 residues. Looked up from germline, CDR1 is SNHLY and CDR2 is FYNNEI. Supplemented by reference TRBV2 and TRBJ2-1, the full variable domain reads EPEVTQTPSHQVTQMGQEVILRCVPISNHLYFYWYRQILGQKVEFLVSFYNNEISEKSEIFDDQFSVERPDGSNFTLKIRSTKLEDSAMYFCASSDRDTSYNEQFFGPGTRLTVL.

The J gene is TRBJ2-5, the V gene TRBV20-1; D is possibly TRBD1 (6 bases). Trimming shortened V by 1 base and J by 12 bases, and 12 bases separated the two germline ends. CDR3 length: 11 residues. Germline-derived CDR1 and CDR2 are DFQATT and SNEGSKA (reference sequence). The CDR3: CSARVGHQEYF. As DNA, the CDR3 is TGCAGTGCTAGAGTGGGACACCAGGAGTACTTC.

The chain joins TRBV30 to TRBJ1-1; D is possibly TRBD1 (5 bases). This CDR3 has 12 residues. Germline V gives CDR1 GTSNPN, CDR2 SVGIG (reference sequence). V was cut by 0 bases and J by 7 bases, with 9 bases left in between. CDR3 loop: CAWSVGTSEAFF. The CDR3 DNA is TGTGCCTGGAGTGTAGGGACTAGTGAAGCTTTCTTT.

The chain employs TRBV11-2 and TRBJ1-6; 8 bases are shared with TRBD1. This CDR3 spans 14 amino acids. Germline CDR1 is SGHAT and CDR2 is FQNNGV. J was trimmed by 7 bases and V by 3 bases; bases with no gene match: 2. Here the CDR3 DNA reads TGTGCCAGCAGCTTCGGGACAGGAAATTCACCCCTCCACTTT. Its protein is CASSFGTGNSPLHF. The whole variable domain, remainder taken from reference TRBV11-2 and TRBJ1-6, is EAGVAQSPRYKIIEKRQSVAFWCNPISGHATLYWYQQILGQGPKLLIQFQNNGVVDDSQLPKDRFSAERLKGVDSTLKIQPAKLEDSAVYLCASSFGTGNSPLHFGNGTRLTVT.

The genes are TRBV21-1 and TRBJ2-3; TRBD2 is taken as the D call from the table, unchecked against the DNA. TRBV21-1 is marked as a pseudogene. This CDR3 contains 14 residues. The CDR3 sequence is CASSKVIGATPKYF. The CDR3, as DNA: TGTGCCAGCAGCAAAGTCATAGGAGCGACCCCCAAGTATTTT.

This rearrangement joins TRBV7-9 to TRBJ1-2, with a weak D call TRBD1 (5 bases). Trimming removed 6 bases at V and 4 bases at J, with 12 bases between. The germline CDR1 and CDR2 sequences are SEHNR and FQNEAQ (reference sequence). There are 13 residues in the CDR3. The DNA for the CDR3 is TGTGCCAGCAGGGCTTCGACAGCCTATGGCTACACCTTC. Translated: CASRASTAYGYTF.

The V call is TRBV5-1, the J call TRBJ2-3; D might be TRBD2 (5 bases). CDR1 SGHRS and CDR2 YFSETQ come from the germline V gene. Deletions cut 7 bases from V and 0 bases from J, with 12 bases between. The CDR3 has 14 residues. CDR3 sequence (DNA): TGCGCCAGCGTTCGGGGTCCTAGCACAGATACGCAGTATTTT. Its protein product is CASVRGPSTDTQYF.

This clone was recorded a few times. The CDR3 protein is CASSSHTDRVGYGYTF. In nucleotides, the CDR3 is TGCGCCAGCAGCTCCCACACCGACAGGGTCGGATATGGCTACACCTTC. The V and J genes are TRBV5-1 and TRBJ1-2, with 7 positions matching TRBD1. Per the germline V gene, CDR1 is SGHRS and CDR2 is YFSETQ. CDR3 length: 16 residues. Losses at the gene ends were 3 bases for V and 5 bases for J; bases not matched to a gene: 13.

The chain uses TRBV29-1 and TRBJ2-7, with D tentatively TRBD1 (7 bases). Trimming cost V 0 bases and J 3 bases, with 12 bases left between them. The length of the CDR3 is 14 residues. Looked up from germline, CDR1 is SQVTM and CDR2 is ANQGSEA. Here the CDR3 reads CSVEDGGGHYEQYF. CDR3 nucleotide sequence: TGCAGCGTTGAAGATGGAGGGGGCCACTACGAGCAGTACTTC.

Only a few counts were recorded for this clone. This chain joins TRBV29-1 and TRBJ2-7, with D hard to call. This CDR3 is built from 14 residues. V was trimmed by 2 bases and J by 2 bases, leaving 13 bases between them. Germline CDR1 is SQVTM and CDR2 is ANQGSEA. CDR3: CSVEQADRTYEQYF. CDR3 nucleotides: TGCAGCGTTGAACAGGCCGATCGCACCTACGAGCAGTACTTC.

Only a few counts were recorded for this clone. The rearrangement uses TRBV6-5 and TRBJ1-5; D not certain. Between the trimmed V and J ends, which lost 2 bases and 0 bases, there was a span of 8 bases. CDR1 is MNHEY, CDR2 SVGAGI, per germline. There are 15 residues in the CDR3. CDR3 DNA sequence: TGTGCCAGCAGTTACACACAGTATAGCAATCAGCCCCAGCATTTT. Its translation: CASSYTQYSNQPQHF.

Only a few counts were recorded for this clone. The V call is TRBV29-1, the J call TRBJ1-1; no definite D call. This CDR3 region has 13 residues. V dropped 1 base and J dropped 1 base, with 7 bases sitting between them. Per the germline V gene, CDR1 is SQVTM and CDR2 is ANQGSEA. The DNA for the CDR3 is TGCAGCGTTGAAGGGCTGGCGAACACTGAAGCTTTCTTT. Its protein is CSVEGLANTEAFF.

V usage is TRBV2 and J usage is TRBJ1-2; 10 bases are a match to TRBD1. This CDR3 comprises 14 residues. The V gene end was trimmed by 4 bases and the J gene end by 4 bases; junction bases not matched to a gene: 3. CDR1 and CDR2 from the germline V gene are SNHLY and FYNNEI. This chain's CDR3 is CASSGQGARYGYTF. DNA for the CDR3: TGTGCCAGCAGTGGACAGGGGGCGCGCTATGGCTACACCTTC.

In nucleotides, the CDR3 is TGTGCCAGCAATCAGGATAGCAATCAGCCCCAGCATTTT. The encoded protein is CASNQDSNQPQHF. J is TRBJ1-5 and V is TRBV7-2; D is uncertain. Trimming left V 7 bases short and J 0 bases short, with 7 bases between. CDR1 is SGHTA and CDR2 is FQGNSA in the germline V gene. This CDR3 is 13 amino acids long.

This chain joins TRBV9 and TRBJ2-3; 11 bases align to TRBD2. The CDR3 contains 16 residues. From germline, CDR1 is SGDLS and CDR2 YYNGEE. Trimming at V came to 0 bases and at J to 6 bases, leaving 6 bases not matched to a gene. The CDR3 protein is CASSVAASGGRDTQYF. The CDR3 bases are TGTGCCAGCAGCGTAGCGGCTAGCGGGGGGCGGGATACGCAGTATTTT.

Only a few counts were recorded for this clone. At one end the junction does not follow the germline gene, possibly because of a read error. V and J are TRBV30 and TRBJ1-5, with TRBD1 matching 8 bases. The length of the CDR3 is 15 residues. Germline CDR1 and CDR2: GTSNPN and SVGIG (reference sequence). CDR3 DNA: TGTGCCTGGAGCCCGGTTACAGGGGGGGGAGGAGTATTCCGTTTT. Its translation is CAWSPVTGGGGVFRF. Variable domain in full (rest from reference TRBV30 and TRBJ1-5): SQTIHQWPATLVQPVGSPLSLECTVEGTSNPNLYWYRQAAGRGLQLLFYSVGIGQISSEVPQNLSASRPQDRQFILSSKKLLLSDSGFYLCAWSPVTGGGGVFRFGDGTRLSIL.

This clone has a handful of counts. The rearrangement uses TRBV28 and TRBJ2-7, with 12 bases fitting TRBD2. From germline, CDR1 is MDHEN and CDR2 SYDVKM. The J segment lost 2 bases and the V segment lost 5 bases, leaving 7 bases of the junction unmatched. The CDR3 is 16 residues long. CDR3 bases: TGTGCCAGCAGTCCCGGGACTAGCGGGTTCCCCTACGAGCAGTACTTC. The encoded protein is CASSPGTSGFPYEQYF.

The rearrangement uses TRBV28 and TRBJ1-1; no reliable D call. V was clipped by 3 bases and J by 2 bases, with 7 bases between them. Germline V lookup: CDR1 MDHEN, CDR2 SYDVKM. There are 13 residues in the CDR3. CDR3 region: CASSLSGNTEAFF. The CDR3 DNA reads as TGTGCCAGCAGTTTGTCAGGAAACACTGAAGCTTTCTTT.

The V call is TRBV6-1, the J call TRBJ1-2; TRBD1 aligns across 8 bases. CDR3 length: 15 amino acids. Per the germline V gene, CDR1 is MNHNS and CDR2 is SASEGT. The junction had 5 bases not matched to a gene; V was cut back by 1 base and J by 4 bases. CDR3 DNA: TGTGCCAGCAGTGAAGGGACAGGGACCCCCTATGGCTACACCTTC. This translates into CASSEGTGTPYGYTF.

This clone was counted a single time. The V and J genes are TRBV6-6 and TRBJ2-1, with 13 bases fitting TRBD2. CDR3 size: 16 residues. Germline CDR1 is MNHNY and CDR2 is SVGAGI (reference sequence). Unmatched junction bases numbered 14, after V lost 4 bases and J lost 14 bases. CDR3: CASSFRGRTSGGRKFF. CDR3 DNA: TGTGCCAGCAGTTTTCGGGGACGGACTAGCGGGGGACGCAAGTTCTTC.